This TCR beta chain stems from a study of cytomegalovirus exposure and HLA in healthy donors. Study-wide results and caveats: Accurate prediction of HLA-A and HLA-B alleles (for most subjects) was reportedly achieved from TCR beta sequences. Later analysis found that TCR beta chains associated with HLA were more clonally expanded than other, equally common chains.

Germline V gene lookup returns CDR1 MGHDK and CDR2 SYGVNS. The CDR3 contains 15 residues. The junction had 4 bases not matched to a gene; V was cut back by 4 bases and J by 0 bases. Amplification used 60 Vbeta primers and 13 Jbeta primers. Method: immunoSEQ multiplex PCR; TCRdb's copy keeps in-frame clones and lacks some. Among tens of thousands of clones listed, just under 70% were seen once. About this clone: The antigen remains undetermined.

The TCR sequence derives from a woman aged 45-65 years in good health and CMV-seropositive. The gene calls are TRBV25-1 and TRBJ2-5; 8 positions match TRBD1. Sequenced sample: PBMCs. CDR3 in DNA: TGTGCCAGCAGTGGGGACAGGACGTACCAAGAGACCCAGTACTTC. Protein sequence: CASSGDRTYQETQYF.